A selection of T cell receptor beta chains follows, all from one sample in a study of identical twins. A single record per CDR3 protein comes from TCRdb applying MiXCR to the 5' RACE reads. Of about 570,000 distinct CDR3 sequences listed, 9.6% are singletons. The sample was also reused in another study, on yellow fever vaccine responses in identical twins.

The sample comprised PBMCs. These receptors were obtained from a woman aged 18-30 years in good health. The CDR3 runs from the conserved cysteine through the conserved F or W. The order of the fields is clone size, V gene, D gene, CDR3 length, J gene, CDR3 DNA, CDR3 protein. The D gene is left open where the match is weak. Clone sizes are given selectively: once, few, many, or a class where the clone is expanded.

>many|TRBV3-1|TRBD1|14|TRBJ2-5
TGTGCCAGCAGCCAAGCAGGGGGCGGAGAGACCCAGTACTTC
CASSQAGGGETQYF
>many|TRBV5-1|TRBD2|16|TRBJ2-1
TGCGCCAGCAGCTCATCGAGGGTAGCGGGAGGCAATGAGCAGTTCTTC
CASSSSRVAGGNEQFF
>NA|TRBV12-3/TRBV12-4|TRBD1|14|TRBJ1-4
TGTGCCAGCAGCCTTGGGACAGCATCTGAAAAACTGTTTTTT
CASSLGTASEKLFF
>once|TRBV6-5|NA|16|TRBJ1-1
TGTGCCAGCAGACTCGATACCAGGGGCGGAGGCACTGAAGCTTTCTTT
CASRLDTRGGGTEAFF
>many|TRBV10-3|NA|15|TRBJ2-3
TGTGCCATCAGTGAGTCGATTAGCGGCACAGATACGCAGTATTTT
CAISESISGTDTQYF
>few|TRBV29-1|NA|11|TRBJ2-7
TGCAGCGTTGAGTCCCCGTACGAGCAGTACTTC
CSVESPYEQYF
>many|TRBV15|NA|13|TRBJ1-2
TGTGCCACCAGCAGAACAGGGTACTATGGCTACACCTTC
CATSRTGYYGYTF
>NA|TRBV2|TRBD1|13|TRBJ1-6
TGTGCCGGTACCCGGACAGGGGACTCACCCCTCCACTTT
CAGTRTGDSPLHF
>few|TRBV2|NA|14|TRBJ2-7
TGTGCCAGCAGTGAAACCCTAGCTTCCTACGAGCAGTACTTC
CASSETLASYEQYF
>few|TRBV29-1|TRBD1|13|TRBJ2-5
TGCAGCGTAGTTGACAGGGGGCCAGAGACCCAGTACTTC
CSVVDRGPETQYF
>few|TRBV4-1|NA|18|TRBJ2-3
TGCGCCAGCAGATCGATCCTTGAGGGGTTAGGAAGGACAGATACGCAGTATTTT
CASRSILEGLGRTDTQYF
>many|TRBV5-6|TRBD1|15|TRBJ2-5
TGTGCCAGCAGCTTGGTGGACAGGGGACGAGAGACCCAGTACTTC
CASSLVDRGRETQYF
>many|TRBV10-3|NA|16|TRBJ1-1
TGTGCCATCAGTGGACGGGACACGGCGGGGAACACTGAAGCTTTCTTT
CAISGRDTAGNTEAFF
>NA|TRBV9|NA|13|TRBJ2-3
TGTGCCAGCAGCTTCGGGGGGCAAGATACGCAGTATTTT
CASSFGGQDTQYF
>few|TRBV20-1|NA|14|TRBJ1-5
TGCAGTGCTCCCCCCCGACAGTACGATCAGCCCCAGCATTTT
CSAPPRQYDQPQHF
>NA|TRBV7-3|TRBD1|15|TRBJ2-2
TGTGCCAGCAGCTCCAACGGACAGGGGGCCGGGGAGCTGTTTTTT
CASSSNGQGAGELFF
>NA|TRBV6-5|NA|16|TRBJ1-2
TGTGCCAGCAGTTACGTCACAGGGACCTGGAACTATGGCTACACCTTC
CASSYVTGTWNYGYTF
>NA|TRBV5-1|NA|16|TRBJ2-5
TGCGCCAGCAGCTTCCTCAATCAGGGGATTAGGGAGACCCAGTACTTC
CASSFLNQGIRETQYF
>few|TRBV11-2|NA|18|TRBJ2-1
TGTGCCAGCAGCCACCCCCAAGGAGACCTATCCACCGGGGATGAGCAGTTCTTC
CASSHPQGDLSTGDEQFF
>NA|TRBV28|TRBD1|18|TRBJ2-3
TGTGCCAGCAGTTTTCCTATACGCGGGACAGGGCTCACAGATACGCAGTATTTT
CASSFPIRGTGLTDTQYF
>NA|TRBV12-3/TRBV12-4|TRBD2|18|TRBJ2-5
TGTGCCAGCAGTTTATACGGTCTAGCGGGGGGGGAACAAGAGACCCAGTACTTC
CASSLYGLAGGEQETQYF
>NA|TRBV7-9|TRBD2|12|TRBJ2-7
TGTGCCAGCAGCTCACTAGCGTTCGAGCAGTACTTC
CASSSLAFEQYF
>NA|TRBV20-1|TRBD2|16|TRBJ2-4
TGCAGTGCTAGAGATTGGCTAGCGGGAGAGTACGGCATTCAGTACTTC
CSARDWLAGEYGIQYF
>few|TRBV20-1|TRBD2|15|TRBJ2-7
TGCAGTGCTAGAGATAGCGGGAGGGCCTCCTACGAGCAGTACTTC
CSARDSGRASYEQYF
>NA|TRBV5-1|TRBD1|16|TRBJ2-7
TGCGCCAGCAGCTTGGCCTTTGACAGGGGGCCCTACGAGCAGTACTTC
CASSLAFDRGPYEQYF
>many|TRBV3-1|NA|11|TRBJ2-7
TGTGCCAGCAGCCACGACTACGAGCAGTACTTC
CASSHDYEQYF
>NA|TRBV5-5|TRBD1|14|TRBJ1-4
TGTGCCAGCAGCTGGGACAGGGTCGACGAAAAACTGTTTTTT
CASSWDRVDEKLFF
>many|TRBV15|NA|16|TRBJ2-3
TGTGCCACCAGCAGAGATAGGCCTACTAGCACAGATACGCAGTATTTT
CATSRDRPTSTDTQYF
>many|TRBV12-3/TRBV12-4|TRBD2|13|TRBJ2-3
TGTGCCAGCATGACTAGCGGCACAGATACGCAGTATTTT
CASMTSGTDTQYF
>NA|TRBV5-1|NA|12|TRBJ2-1
TGCGCCAGCAGCTTGGCAGGGAACATTCAGTTCTTC
CASSLAGNIQFF
>many|TRBV24-1|NA|13|TRBJ2-5
TGTGCCACCAGTGGACCGAAGCAAGAGACCCAGTACTTC
CATSGPKQETQYF
>many|TRBV6-6|NA|13|TRBJ2-7
TGTGCCAGCAGTTACAGGCAATCGGACGAGCAGTACTTC
CASSYRQSDEQYF